Shown below are 26 T cell receptor beta chains from a single sample sequenced in a study of blood T cell repertoires in COVID-19. Produced via immunoSEQ multiplex PCR; TCRdb's table is partial and in-frame only. Among around 290,000 clones, about 89% were seen once, and the ten largest hold around 1.7%. Sequencing was done on a sample of PBMCs or T cells enriched from blood (not recorded which). The receptors stem from a woman between 40 and 55 years old who had recovered from COVID-19.

The gene calls are TRBV4-2 and TRBJ2-3; 8 positions agree with TRBD1. In germline, CDR1 is LGHNA, CDR2 YNFKEQ. The V segment lost 1 base and the J segment 3 bases; nucleotides outside the gene matches: 3. This CDR3 has 15 residues. CDR3 amino acids: CASSQVTGGTDTQYF. In DNA form, the CDR3 reads TGTGCCAGCAGCCAAGTAACAGGGGGGACAGATACGCAGTATTTT.

The CDR3 region is CASSPARGTGSTDTQYF. The DNA of the CDR3 is TGCGCCAGCAGCCCGGCGAGAGGGACAGGGAGCACAGATACGCAGTATTTT. The J gene is TRBJ2-3, the V gene TRBV5-1, with 9 nucleotides matching TRBD1. The germline gives CDR1 SGHRS, CDR2 YFSETQ. The CDR3 has 17 amino acids. With 4 bases clipped from V and 0 bases from J, the junction kept 9 bases outside the gene matches.

The chain carries TRBV12-3 or TRBV12-4 and TRBJ1-1; D is uncertain. V lost 2 bases to trimming and J lost 5 bases, with 9 bases between them. The CDR3 loop spans 13 amino acids. CDR3: CASSLLAETEAFF. The CDR3, as DNA: TGTGCCAGCAGTTTACTTGCAGAAACTGAAGCTTTCTTT.

The genes are TRBV4-1 and TRBJ1-3; no definite D call. The V end lost 0 bases, the J end lost 4 bases, and 10 bases lay between the germline ends. CDR1 is MGHRA, CDR2 YSYEKL, per germline. There are 15 residues in the CDR3. The CDR3 nucleotides are TGCGCCAGCAGCCAAGATTGGGCTCAAGGAAACACCATATATTTT. Protein sequence: CASSQDWAQGNTIYF.

The chain links TRBV4-1 to TRBJ2-3; a possible D gene is TRBD1 (5 bases). V was pared by 0 bases and J by 0 bases, with 10 bases between. The CDR3 contains 16 residues. The germline V gene encodes CDR1 MGHRA and CDR2 YSYEKL. The CDR3 DNA reads as TGCGCCAGCAGCCAAGATGGGGCACCTAGCACAGATACGCAGTATTTT. It codes for CASSQDGAPSTDTQYF.

J is TRBJ1-1 and V is TRBV5-1; D may be TRBD1 (6 bases). Germline CDR1 SGHRS, CDR2 YFSETQ. The germline V and J ends were trimmed by 1 base and 1 base, with 11 bases remaining between them. The CDR3 length is 15 residues. This chain's CDR3 is CASSLLDSTNTEAFF. The CDR3 DNA reads TGCGCCAGCAGCTTGTTGGACAGCACGAACACTGAAGCTTTCTTT.

V usage is TRBV2 and J usage is TRBJ1-1; D call uncertain. This CDR3 contains 14 residues. Germline lookup yields CDR1 SNHLY and CDR2 FYNNEI. V shed 2 bases and J shed 1 base, with 8 bases lying between them. CDR3 nucleotides: TGTGCCAGCAGTGAAAGTCGGGGGAACACTGAAGCTTTCTTT. Amino acid sequence: CASSESRGNTEAFF.

The chain is built from TRBV7-2 and TRBJ2-7; D is unresolved. CDR3 length: 13 amino acids. Germline-derived CDR1 and CDR2 are SGHTA and FQGNSA. Between the trimmed V and J ends, which lost 1 base and 5 bases, there was a span of 9 bases. The CDR3 DNA is TGTGCCAGCAGCTTAGTAAGAGCTAACGAGCAGTACTTC. Encoded protein: CASSLVRANEQYF.

V gene TRBV2 combines with J gene TRBJ1-1, with no clear D. Germline-derived CDR1 and CDR2 are SNHLY and FYNNEI. CDR3 size: 12 residues. V lost 6 bases and J 2 bases, leaving 7 bases between the germline ends. The CDR3 region is CASRRDNTEAFF. The DNA for the CDR3 is TGTGCCAGCAGACGAGATAACACTGAAGCTTTCTTT. The full variable domain, its missing parts supplied by reference TRBV2 and TRBJ1-1, is EPEVTQTPSHQVTQMGQEVILRCVPISNHLYFYWYRQILGQKVEFLVSFYNNEISEKSEIFDDQFSVERPDGSNFTLKIRSTKLEDSAMYFCASRRDNTEAFFGQGTRLTVV.

This chain uses TRBV4-3 with TRBJ2-7; D unresolved. Trimming pared 0 bases from V and 4 bases from J, leaving 16 bases between. The CDR3 covers 16 residues. The germline CDR1 and CDR2 sequences are LGHNA and YSLEER. CDR3 sequence (DNA): TGCGCCAGCAGCCAAGAACGAAGGCAGGAATATTACGAGCAGTACTTC. Residues: CASSQERRQEYYEQYF.

The chain uses TRBV7-9 and TRBJ2-3; D gene ambiguous. The CDR3 runs 13 residues. V was cut by 3 bases and J by 5 bases, with 9 bases left in between. Germline assignment: CDR1 SEHNR and CDR2 FQNEAQ (reference sequence). CDR3 bases: TGTGCCAGCAGCTTTAGAGGTGGAGATACGCAGTATTTT. It encodes CASSFRGGDTQYF.

The chain recombines TRBV19 with TRBJ1-5; 9 bases fit TRBD1. Germline CDR1 reads LNHDA; CDR2 reads SQIVND (reference sequence). V lost 6 bases to trimming and J lost 6 bases; unmatched junction nucleotides: 12. This CDR3 spans 16 amino acids. The CDR3: CASSILQGARIQPQHF. The CDR3 DNA follows: TGTGCCAGTAGCATACTACAGGGGGCGCGGATTCAGCCCCAGCATTTT.

Regarding this clone: This sample includes further DNA sequences coding for the same CDR3. CDR3 residues: CASSPRGNTEAFF. In nucleotides, the CDR3 is TGTGCCAGCAGCCCCAGGGGGAACACTGAAGCTTTCTTT. The rearrangement links TRBV3-1 (or the pseudogene TRBV3-2) to TRBJ1-1; TRBD1 is a possible D gene (6 bases). The CDR3 sequence is 13 residues long. The V gene lost 4 bases and the J gene lost 1 base, with 7 bases spanning the gap. Germline lookup yields CDR1 LGHDT and CDR2 YNNKEL (reference sequence).

The rearrangement links TRBV11-1 to TRBJ1-1, with D unresolved. Between the trimmed V and J ends, which lost 5 bases and 1 base, there was a span of 11 bases. The CDR3 consists of 14 residues. From germline, CDR1 is SGHAT and CDR2 FQDESV (reference sequence). Here the CDR3 reads CASSKWEGNTEAFF. The DNA for the CDR3 is TGTGCCAGCAGCAAATGGGAGGGGAACACTGAAGCTTTCTTT. Full variable domain (outside the CDR3, taken from reference TRBV11-1 and TRBJ1-1): EAEVAQSPRYKITEKSQAVAFWCDPISGHATLYWYRQILGQGPELLVQFQDESVVDDSQLPKDRFSAERLKGVDSTLKIQPAELGDSAMYLCASSKWEGNTEAFFGQGTRLTVV.

The chain carries TRBV6-5 and TRBJ2-7; D may be TRBD2 (5 bases). V lost 10 bases to trimming and J lost 2 bases, with 18 bases between them. The CDR3 spans 14 residues. CDR1 is MNHEY and CDR2 is SVGAGI in the germline V gene. As DNA, the CDR3 is TGTGCCACCAAGGACGGACTTAAGACCTACGAGCAGTACTTC. It yields the protein CATKDGLKTYEQYF.

This clone appeared a single time. J is TRBJ1-1 and V is TRBV6-1; D gene ambiguous. CDR1 is MNHNS and CDR2 is SASEGT in the germline V gene. This CDR3 comprises 15 residues. Deletions cut 3 bases from V and 0 bases from J, with 11 bases between. CDR3 nucleotides: TGTGCCAGCAGTGAGGGGAGGGCCATGAACACTGAAGCTTTCTTT. This encodes CASSEGRAMNTEAFF.

The chain combines TRBV29-1 with TRBJ1-5, with D possibly TRBD1 on 5 matching bases. Germline V CDR1 and CDR2: SQVTM, ANQGSEA. CDR3 length: 15 residues. With 6 bases removed from V and 0 bases from J, the gap between germline ends came to 15 bases. The CDR3 DNA is TGCAGCGTCCGCATGAGCACAGGTAGCAATCAGCCCCAGCATTTT. Protein: CSVRMSTGSNQPQHF.

J is TRBJ2-7 and V is TRBV11-2, with 9 nucleotides matching TRBD2. The germline gives CDR1 SGHAT, CDR2 FQNNGV. After removal of 1 base from V and 5 bases from J, the junction contained 6 bases not matched to a gene. CDR3 length: 15 amino acids. The CDR3 coding sequence is TGTGCCAGCAGCTTAGGTCTTAGCGGGGGAGACGAGCAGTACTTC. Residues: CASSLGLSGGDEQYF.

CDR3 DNA sequence: TGTGCCAGCAGCCTGGGACAGGCATTATCCTACGAGCAGTACTTC. It is translated as CASSLGQALSYEQYF. The chain uses TRBV7-9 and TRBJ2-7; 8 positions agree with TRBD1. Germline lookup yields CDR1 SEHNR and CDR2 FQNEAQ (reference sequence). CDR3 length: 15 residues. V shed 5 bases and J 1 base; nucleotides not matched to a gene: 7. Full variable domain (outside the CDR3, taken from reference TRBV7-9 and TRBJ2-7): DTGVSQNPRHKITKRGQNVTFRCDPISEHNRLYWYRQTLGQGPEFLTYFQNEAQLEKSRLLSDRFSAERPKGSFSTLEIQRTEQGDSAMYLCASSLGQALSYEQYFGPGTRLTVT.

This clone was detected a few times. The CDR3 coding sequence is TGTGCCAGCAGTTTTCTAGCGGGAGGGCCGTGGGTCAATGAGCAGTTCTTC. Translating it yields CASSFLAGGPWVNEQFF. V and J are TRBV27 and TRBJ2-1, with TRBD2 matching 12 bases. The CDR3 is 17 residues long. Germline V lookup: CDR1 MNHEY, CDR2 SMNVEV (reference sequence). The ends lost 3 bases at V and 6 bases at J; junction bases unmatched: 9.

This clone was counted a single time. The rearrangement joins TRBV5-8 to TRBJ2-1, with 10 bases aligning to TRBD1. The V and J ends lost 4 bases and 5 bases, in that order; junction bases with no gene match: 6. Per the germline V gene, CDR1 is SGHTS and CDR2 is YDEGEE. This CDR3 contains 15 residues. DNA of the CDR3: TGTGCCAGCAGCACGGGACAGGGGTACAACAATGAGCAGTTCTTC. Residues: CASSTGQGYNNEQFF.

V gene TRBV2 combines with J gene TRBJ1-2; D unresolved. Germline V gene lookup returns CDR1 SNHLY and CDR2 FYNNEI. This CDR3 is built from 15 residues. V dropped 2 bases and J dropped 2 bases, with 12 bases sitting between them. The DNA for the CDR3 is TGTGCCAGCAGTGAATTTGGGCGGGGAAACTATGGCTACACCTTC. It codes for CASSEFGRGNYGYTF.

The chain joins TRBV5-6 to TRBJ2-2; 12 bases line up with TRBD2. The CDR3 spans 17 residues. Germline trimming cut 0 bases from V and 4 bases from J; bases unmatched to any gene: 4. Germline CDR1 is SGHDT and CDR2 is YYEEEE. Here the CDR3 reads CASSLVGLAGPTGELFF. CDR3 in DNA: TGTGCCAGCAGCTTGGTCGGACTAGCGGGGCCCACCGGGGAGCTGTTTTTT.

The chain links TRBV19 to TRBJ1-6; D ambiguous. Looked up from germline, CDR1 is LNHDA and CDR2 is SQIVND (reference sequence). The CDR3 has 13 amino acids. V lost 6 bases and J 5 bases, leaving 8 bases between the germline ends. The CDR3 here is CASSGSNNSPLHF. Written as DNA, the CDR3 is TGTGCCAGTAGCGGGAGTAATAATTCACCCCTCCACTTT.

This rearrangement joins TRBV5-6 to TRBJ2-7, with 9 bases lining up with TRBD1. The CDR3 sequence is 15 residues long. Looked up from germline, CDR1 is SGHDT and CDR2 is YYEEEE. With V trimmed by 0 bases and J by 8 bases, 9 bases remained unmatched. CDR3 amino acids: CASSLEGQGLRKQYF. The CDR3 DNA is TGTGCCAGCAGCTTGGAGGGACAGGGATTAAGGAAGCAGTACTTC.

This clone has only a few counts. The V gene is TRBV27, the J gene TRBJ1-2; D might be TRBD1 (5 bases). This CDR3 region has 14 residues. Germline V CDR1 and CDR2: MNHEY, SMNVEV (reference sequence). Between the trimmed V and J ends, which lost 4 bases and 4 bases, there was a span of 13 bases. The CDR3 DNA reads as TGTGCCAGCAGTTCCACCGACAGCGTCTATGGCTACACCTTC. Its translation: CASSSTDSVYGYTF.